This T cell receptor beta chain was captured by sequencing in a study of control samples from healthy donors and cancer patients. The J segment lost 5 bases and the V segment lost 11 bases, leaving 12 bases of the junction unmatched. The germline CDR1 and CDR2 sequences are LNHDA and SQIVND (reference sequence). The CDR3 is made up of 14 amino acids. Data came from immunoSEQ multiplex PCR; TCRdb stores just in-frame clones and leaves some out. The sample carries 15,000 to 20,000 clones, around nine tenths recorded once. This chain connects TRBV19 to TRBJ1-1, with TRBD1 identical over 9 bases. This receptor was taken from an older woman with head and neck cancer. The sequencing sample was made of PBMCs. This CDR3 is CAFSGGTGITEAFF. The CDR3 DNA sequence: TGTGCCTTCAGCGGCGGGACAGGGATAACTGAAGCTTTCTTT.